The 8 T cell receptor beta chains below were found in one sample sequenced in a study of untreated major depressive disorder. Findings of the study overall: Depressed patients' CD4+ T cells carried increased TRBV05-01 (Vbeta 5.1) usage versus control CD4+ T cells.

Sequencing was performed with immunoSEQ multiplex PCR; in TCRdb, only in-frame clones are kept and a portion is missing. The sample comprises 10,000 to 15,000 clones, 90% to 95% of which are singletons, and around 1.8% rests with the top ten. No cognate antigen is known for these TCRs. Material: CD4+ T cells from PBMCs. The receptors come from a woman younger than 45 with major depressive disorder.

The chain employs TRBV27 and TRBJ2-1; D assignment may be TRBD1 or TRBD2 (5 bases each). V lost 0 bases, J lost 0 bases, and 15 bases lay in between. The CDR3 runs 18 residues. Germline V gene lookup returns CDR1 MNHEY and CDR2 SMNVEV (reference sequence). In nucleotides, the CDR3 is TGTGCCAGCAGTTTATCGGGTACCTGGGGGTCCTCCTACAATGAGCAGTTCTTC. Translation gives CASSLSGTWGSSYNEQFF.

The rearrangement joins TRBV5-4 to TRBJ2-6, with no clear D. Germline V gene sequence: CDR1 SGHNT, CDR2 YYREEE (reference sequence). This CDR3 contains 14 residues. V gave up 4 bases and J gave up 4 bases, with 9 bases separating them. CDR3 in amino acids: CASSPDRGANVLTF. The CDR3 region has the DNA TGTGCCAGCAGCCCCGATAGGGGGGCCAACGTCCTGACTTTC.

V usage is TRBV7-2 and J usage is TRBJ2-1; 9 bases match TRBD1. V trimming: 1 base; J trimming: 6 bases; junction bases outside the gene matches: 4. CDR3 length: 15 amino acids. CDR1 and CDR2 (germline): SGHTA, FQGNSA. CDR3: CASSLVGTGPNEQFF. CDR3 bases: TGTGCCAGCAGCTTAGTGGGGACAGGGCCCAATGAGCAGTTCTTC.

CDR3 nucleotides: TGTGCCAGCAGCTTAGACCAGGGTAGCAATCAGCCCCAGCATTTT. It translates to CASSLDQGSNQPQHF. The chain combines TRBV7-8 with TRBJ1-5, with D perhaps TRBD1 (5 bases). This CDR3 is 15 amino acids long. Germline values: CDR1 SGHVS, CDR2 FQNEAQ. Trimming took 1 base from V and 0 from J, leaving 7 bases between them.

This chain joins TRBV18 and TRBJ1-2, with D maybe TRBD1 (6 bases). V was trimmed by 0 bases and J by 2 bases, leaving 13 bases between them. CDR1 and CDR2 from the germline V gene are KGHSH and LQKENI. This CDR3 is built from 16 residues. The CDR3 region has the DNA TGTGCCAGCTCACCACCTTTCAGGGGAGCGAACTATGGCTACACCTTC. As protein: CASSPPFRGANYGYTF.

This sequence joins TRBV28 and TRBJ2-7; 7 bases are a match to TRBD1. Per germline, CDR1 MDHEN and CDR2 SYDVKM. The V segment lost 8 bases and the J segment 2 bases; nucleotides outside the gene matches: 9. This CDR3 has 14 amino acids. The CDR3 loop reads CASLPSGQTYEQYF. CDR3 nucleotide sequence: TGTGCCAGCCTACCCTCGGGACAGACCTACGAGCAGTACTTC. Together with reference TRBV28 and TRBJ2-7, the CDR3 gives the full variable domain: DVKVTQSSRYLVKRTGEKVFLECVQDMDHENMFWYRQDPGLGLRLIYFSYDVKMKEKGDIPEGYSVSREKKERFSLILESASTNQTSMYLCASLPSGQTYEQYFGPGTRLTVT.

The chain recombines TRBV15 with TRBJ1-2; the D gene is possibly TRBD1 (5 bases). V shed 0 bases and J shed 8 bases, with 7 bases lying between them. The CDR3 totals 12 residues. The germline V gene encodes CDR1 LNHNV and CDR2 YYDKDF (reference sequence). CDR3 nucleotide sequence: TGTGCCACCAGCAGAGATCGGGACGGCTACACCTTC. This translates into CATSRDRDGYTF.

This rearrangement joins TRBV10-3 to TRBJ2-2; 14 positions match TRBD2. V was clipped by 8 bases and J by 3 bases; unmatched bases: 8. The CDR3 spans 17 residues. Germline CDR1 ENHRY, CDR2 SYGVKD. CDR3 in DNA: TGTGCCATCGGGACCGGGACTAGCGGGAGATACACCGGGGAGCTGTTTTTT. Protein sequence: CAIGTGTSGRYTGELFF.